This T cell receptor beta chain was captured in a study of CD8 T cells in Susac syndrome. With random hexamers, reverse transcription was performed on about 0.5 to 1 ug of RNA. TCRdb recomputed calls from the immunoSEQ multiplex PCR reads with MiXCR, one row per CDR3 protein. The table shows 180,000 or so distinct CDR3 sequences, with about 95% occurring only once. The germline V and J ends were trimmed by 5 bases and 4 bases, with 8 bases remaining between them. There are 12 residues in the CDR3. Germline CDR1 is MDHEN and CDR2 is SYDVKM. TCR beta from blood CD8+ and CD4+ T cells was sequenced. The chain employs TRBV28 and TRBJ2-5; D might be TRBD2 (5 bases). Input material: CD4+ T cells from PBMCs. This clonotype originated in a human donor in good health. CDR3: CASSPEGETQYF. The CDR3 DNA reads TGTGCCAGCAGTCCCGAGGGAGAGACCCAGTACTTC.